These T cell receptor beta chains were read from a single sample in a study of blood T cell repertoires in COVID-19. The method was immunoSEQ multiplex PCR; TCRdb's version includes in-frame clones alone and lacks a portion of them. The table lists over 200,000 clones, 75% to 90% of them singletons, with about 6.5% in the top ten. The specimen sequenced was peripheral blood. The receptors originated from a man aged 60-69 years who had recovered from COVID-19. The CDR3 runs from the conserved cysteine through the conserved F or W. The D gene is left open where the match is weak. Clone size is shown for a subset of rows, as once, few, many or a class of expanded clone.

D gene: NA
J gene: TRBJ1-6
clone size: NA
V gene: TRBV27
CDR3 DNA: TGTGCCAGCAGGTCCGAGATCTCCTATAATTCACCCCTCCACTTT
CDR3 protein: CASRSEISYNSPLHF

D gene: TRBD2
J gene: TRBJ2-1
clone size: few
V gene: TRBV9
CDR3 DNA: TGTGCCAGCAGCGCCGGACTAGCGGTGAATGAGCAGTTCTTC
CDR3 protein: CASSAGLAVNEQFF

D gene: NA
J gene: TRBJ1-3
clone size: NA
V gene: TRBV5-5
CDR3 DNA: TGTGCCAGTGCCTGGGGGGGAACCTCTGGAAACACCATATATTTT
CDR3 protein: CASAWGGTSGNTIYF

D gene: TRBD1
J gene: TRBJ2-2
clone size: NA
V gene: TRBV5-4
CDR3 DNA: TGTGCCAGCAGCCCCTACGGGACAGGGCCCACCGGGGAGCTGTTTTTT
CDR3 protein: CASSPYGTGPTGELFF

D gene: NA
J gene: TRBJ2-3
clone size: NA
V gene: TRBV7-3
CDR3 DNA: TGTGCCAGCAGCTTAGGGGGGGCGCTAGATACGCAGTATTTT
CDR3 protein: CASSLGGALDTQYF

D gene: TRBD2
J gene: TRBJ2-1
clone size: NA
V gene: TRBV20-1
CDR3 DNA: TGCAGTGCTAGTCCCCCCGAGTTAACTAGCGGGAGAGGCAATGAGCAGTTCTTC
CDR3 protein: CSASPPELTSGRGNEQFF

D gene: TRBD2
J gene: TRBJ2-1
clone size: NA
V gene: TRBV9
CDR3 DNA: TGTGCCAGCAGCGTACTGGGGGGGTCAGGACTGAGTGAGCAGTTCTTC
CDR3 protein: CASSVLGGSGLSEQFF

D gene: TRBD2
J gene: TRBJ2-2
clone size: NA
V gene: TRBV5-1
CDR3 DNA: TGCGCCAGCAGCCCCGGGACTAGCGGGGGGGCTACCACCGGGGAGCTGTTTTTT
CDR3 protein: CASSPGTSGGATTGELFF

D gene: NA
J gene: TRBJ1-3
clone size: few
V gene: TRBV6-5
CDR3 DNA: TGTGCCAGCCTTCAGAGGTCCGGAAACACCATATATTTT
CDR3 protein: CASLQRSGNTIYF

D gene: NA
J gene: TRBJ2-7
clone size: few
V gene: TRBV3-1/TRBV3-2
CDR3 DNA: TGTGCCAGCAGCCAATTACAGGGAGCCTACGAGCAGTACTTC
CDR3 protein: CASSQLQGAYEQYF

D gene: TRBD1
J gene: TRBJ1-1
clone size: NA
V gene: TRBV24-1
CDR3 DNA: TGTGCCACCAGTGGTACCCCCGGGACAGGGCTTGGAGCTTTCTTT
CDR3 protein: CATSGTPGTGLGAFF

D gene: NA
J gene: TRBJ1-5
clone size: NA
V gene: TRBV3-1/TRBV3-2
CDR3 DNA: TGTGCCAGCAGCCAAGACCTGACGGAGTTAAGGCCCCAGCATTTT
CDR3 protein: CASSQDLTELRPQHF

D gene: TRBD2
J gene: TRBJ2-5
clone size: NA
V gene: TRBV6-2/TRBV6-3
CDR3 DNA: TGTGCCAGCAGTCCGGGACTAGCGGCCGATTCCTACTTC
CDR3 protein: CASSPGLAADSYF

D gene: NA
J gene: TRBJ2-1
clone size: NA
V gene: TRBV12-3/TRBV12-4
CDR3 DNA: TGTGCCAGCAGCCTAGTATACAATGAGCAGTTCTTC
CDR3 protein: CASSLVYNEQFF

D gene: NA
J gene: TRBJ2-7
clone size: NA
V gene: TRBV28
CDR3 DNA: TGTGCCAGCAGCAGGACTGGTACCTACGAGCAGTACTTC
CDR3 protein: CASSRTGTYEQYF

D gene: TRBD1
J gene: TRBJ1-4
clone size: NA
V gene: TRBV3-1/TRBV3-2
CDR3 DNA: TGTGCCAGCAGTCGACGGAGGGTGGGACAGGGTAACGAAAAACTGTTTTTT
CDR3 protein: CASSRRRVGQGNEKLFF

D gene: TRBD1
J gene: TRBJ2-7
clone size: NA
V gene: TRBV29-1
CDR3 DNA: TGCAGCGTCGCCCTTTCGACAGGGATCGACGAGCAGTACTTC
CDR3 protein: CSVALSTGIDEQYF

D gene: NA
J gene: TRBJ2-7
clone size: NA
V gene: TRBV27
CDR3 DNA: TGTGCCAGCAGTTTAAGGACTGGAACCTACGAGCAGTACTTC
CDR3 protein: CASSLRTGTYEQYF

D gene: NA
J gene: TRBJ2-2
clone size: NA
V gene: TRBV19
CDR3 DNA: TGTGCCAGTAGTATAGTTGACAGGTCCACCGGGGAGCTGTTTTTT
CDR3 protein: CASSIVDRSTGELFF

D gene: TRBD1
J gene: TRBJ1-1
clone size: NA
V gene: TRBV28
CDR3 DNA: TGTGCCAGCAGTTCGGACAGGAAGGGTATGAACACTGAAGCTTTCTTT
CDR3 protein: CASSSDRKGMNTEAFF

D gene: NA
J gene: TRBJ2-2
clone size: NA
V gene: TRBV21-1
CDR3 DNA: TGTGCCAGCAGCAAAGATTGTGGCGGGAGAGTCGCCGGGGAGCTGTTTTTT
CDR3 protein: CASSKDCGGRVAGELFF

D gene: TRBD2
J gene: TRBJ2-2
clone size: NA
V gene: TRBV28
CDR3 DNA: TGTGCCAGCACCCCATGGGCGGGAGGTACCTTCGCCGGGGAGCTGTTTTTT
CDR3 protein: CASTPWAGGTFAGELFF

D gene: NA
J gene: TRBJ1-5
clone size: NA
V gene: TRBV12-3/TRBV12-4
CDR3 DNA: TGTGCCAGCAGTGAAGAGAGCAATCAGCCCCAGCATTTT
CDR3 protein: CASSEESNQPQHF

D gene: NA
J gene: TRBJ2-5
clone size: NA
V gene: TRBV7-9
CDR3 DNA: TGTGCCAGCAGCTTAAGCCTCTTAGATCAAGAGACCCAGTACTTC
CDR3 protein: CASSLSLLDQETQYF

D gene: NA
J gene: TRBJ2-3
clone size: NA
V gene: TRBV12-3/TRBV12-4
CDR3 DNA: TGTGCCAGCAGTTTAGGTCAACTGTATACGCAGTATTTT
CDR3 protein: CASSLGQLYTQYF

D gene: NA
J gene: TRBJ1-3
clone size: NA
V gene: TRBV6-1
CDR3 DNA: TGTGCCAGCAGTGAATTGGGGGGTTTCTCTGGAAACACCATATATTTT
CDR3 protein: CASSELGGFSGNTIYF

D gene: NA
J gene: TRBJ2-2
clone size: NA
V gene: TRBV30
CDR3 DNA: TGTGCCCGGGAGGGACAGGGTCACACCGGGGAGCTGTTTTTT
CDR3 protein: CAREGQGHTGELFF

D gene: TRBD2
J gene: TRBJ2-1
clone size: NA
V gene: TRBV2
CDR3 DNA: TGTGCCAGCAGTGTCCTAGCGGGAAGGGATGAGCAGTTCTTC
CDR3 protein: CASSVLAGRDEQFF

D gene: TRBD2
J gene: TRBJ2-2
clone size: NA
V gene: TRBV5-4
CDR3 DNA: TGTGCCAGCAGCTCACTCGGGACTAGCAGAACCGGGGAGCTGTTTTTT
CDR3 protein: CASSSLGTSRTGELFF

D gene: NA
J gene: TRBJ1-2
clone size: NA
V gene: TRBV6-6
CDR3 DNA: TGTGCCAGCACTTGGTCCAGTTTCGTATATGGCTACACCTTC
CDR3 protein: CASTWSSFVYGYTF

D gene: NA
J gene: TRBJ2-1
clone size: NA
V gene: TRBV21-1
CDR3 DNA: TGTGCCAGCAGCAAGACTAGCGGGAGGGCCAGGAATGAGCAGTTCTTC
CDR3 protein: CASSKTSGRARNEQFF

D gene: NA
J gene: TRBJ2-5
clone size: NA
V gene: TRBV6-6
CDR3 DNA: TGTGCCAGCAGTTACATGGGTAGCTCACAGGGAGAGACCCAGTACTTC
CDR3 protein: CASSYMGSSQGETQYF

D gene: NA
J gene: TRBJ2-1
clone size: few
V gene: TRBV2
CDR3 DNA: TGTGCCAGCACCGATGGAGGTTATGAGCAGTTCTTC
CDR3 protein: CASTDGGYEQFF

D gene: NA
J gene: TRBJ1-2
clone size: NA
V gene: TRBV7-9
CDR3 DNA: TGTGCCAGCAGCTATCAGGGTAACTATGGCTACACCTTC
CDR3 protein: CASSYQGNYGYTF

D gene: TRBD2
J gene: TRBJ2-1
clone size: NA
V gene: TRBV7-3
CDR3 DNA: TGTGCCAGCAGCTTATCGGGAGCGGGAAATGAGCAGTTCTTC
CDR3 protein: CASSLSGAGNEQFF

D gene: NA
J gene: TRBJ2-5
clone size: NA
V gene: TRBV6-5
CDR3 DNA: TGTGCCAGCAGACCACAGACGGGGGGCGCAGAGACCCAGTACTTC
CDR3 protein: CASRPQTGGAETQYF